This paragraph covers one T cell receptor (beta chain) sequence. Its antigen is currently unknown. In the authors' workflow: ImmunoSEQ supplied junction-only sequences lacking quality scores, so filtering was different. The method was immunoSEQ multiplex PCR; TCRdb's version includes in-frame clones alone and lacks a portion of them. That table gives V, J and clone size, and the DNA gave D and trimming. In the table there are 550,000 to 600,000 clones, 95% to 98% of which are singletons. Positively selected for CCR7, the CD45RO-negative cells used as naive CD8 cells excluded terminally differentiated effector memory CD45RA+ cells. This entry belongs to a study of shared clonotypes between healthy human individuals. Germline values: CDR1 MNHEY, CDR2 SMNVEV (reference sequence). This CDR3 region has 15 residues. The V gene lost 6 bases and the J gene lost 2 bases, with 14 bases spanning the gap. Study findings and constraints: Clonotype sharing among the donors was expected to vary with sequencing depth. Donor scarcity curtailed the genetic and exposure-history diversity represented herein. It was the non-shared clonotypes that had lower generation probabilities than clonotypes shared by all four donors.

J is TRBJ1-5 and V is TRBV27; D call uncertain. The TCR originated in a man aged 25 to 40 in good health. Sequencing used naive CD8+ T cells sorted from blood. CDR3 protein: CASSPGRMGNQPQHF. The DNA for the CDR3 is TGTGCCAGCAGCCCCGGGAGAATGGGCAATCAGCCCCAGCATTTT.